This entry lists 21 T cell receptor beta chains sequenced from one sample in a study of blood T cell repertoires in COVID-19. The repertoire was sequenced with immunoSEQ multiplex PCR; TCRdb's copy has only in-frame clones and lacks some. In the table there are around 300,000 clones, around 90% of which are singletons. Input material: peripheral blood. These receptors were taken from a man aged 18-30 years with active or convalescent COVID-19.

The V and J genes are TRBV3-1 (or the pseudogene TRBV3-2) and TRBJ1-2; D unresolved. CDR1 and CDR2 from the germline V gene are LGHDT and YNNKEL (reference sequence). There are 13 residues in the CDR3. Trimming cost V 1 base and J 4 bases, with 7 bases left between them. The CDR3 loop reads CASSQGEGYGYTF. DNA of the CDR3: TGTGCCAGCAGCCAAGGGGAGGGCTATGGCTACACCTTC.

The genes are TRBV5-1 and TRBJ2-7; weak D call: TRBD1 (5 bases). CDR3 length equals 14 residues. The V gene lost 4 bases and the J gene lost 6 bases, with 17 bases spanning the gap. Germline V gives CDR1 SGHRS, CDR2 YFSETQ. The CDR3 here is CASSAISEQVEQYF. As DNA, the CDR3 is TGCGCCAGCAGCGCCATTTCCGAACAGGTCGAGCAGTACTTC.

The genes are TRBV18 and TRBJ2-3; weak D call: TRBD2 (6 bases). Germline CDR1 is KGHSH and CDR2 is LQKENI. V lost 6 bases, J lost 3 bases, and 13 bases lay in between. The CDR3 runs 14 residues. CDR3 sequence reads: CASSRPGGTDTQYF. CDR3 DNA sequence: TGTGCCAGCTCCCGCCCAGGAGGGACAGATACGCAGTATTTT.

This rearrangement joins TRBV10-2 to TRBJ2-2, with D tentatively TRBD1 (7 bases). V was pared by 7 bases and J by 6 bases, with 18 bases between. The CDR3 contains 15 residues. Germline CDR1 reads WSHSY; CDR2 reads SAAADI. CDR3 in DNA: TGCGCCAGCAAAGTTGCCGGAGGGGGCTCCGGGGAGCTGTTTTTT. Its protein is CASKVAGGGSGELFF.

The chain couples TRBV7-9 to TRBJ1-2; no reliable D call. CDR3 length equals 12 residues. The germline V and J ends were trimmed by 5 bases and 6 bases, with 10 bases remaining between them. Per the germline V gene, CDR1 is SEHNR and CDR2 is FQNEAQ (reference sequence). CDR3 in amino acids: CASSAAGDGYTF. For the CDR3, the DNA is TGTGCCAGCAGCGCCGCTGGAGATGGCTACACCTTC.

The V and J genes are TRBV5-1 and TRBJ2-1; TRBD2 agrees at 13 bases. The germline V gene has CDR1 SGHRS and CDR2 YFSETQ. V trimming: 4 bases; J trimming: 9 bases; junction bases outside the gene matches: 7. The CDR3 runs to 15 residues. CDR3 in amino acids: CASSPTGLAGFEQFF. The CDR3 region has the DNA TGCGCCAGCAGCCCCACGGGACTAGCGGGATTTGAGCAGTTCTTC.

V and J are TRBV6-5 and TRBJ1-6; D remains ambiguous. The CDR3 is 13 amino acids. Trimming took 7 bases from V and 5 from J, leaving 9 bases between them. Per the germline V gene, CDR1 is MNHEY and CDR2 is SVGAGI. DNA for the CDR3: TGTGCCAGCAAGATAGAAGATAATTCACCCCTCCACTTT. Protein sequence: CASKIEDNSPLHF.

V and J are TRBV14 and TRBJ2-3; no clear D. V dropped 0 bases and J dropped 7 bases, with 11 bases sitting between them. The CDR3 covers 14 residues. Germline loops: CDR1 SGHDN, CDR2 FVKESK. This CDR3 is CASSQDFGPYTQYF. CDR3 DNA sequence: TGTGCCAGCAGCCAAGATTTCGGTCCCTATACGCAGTATTTT.

V gene TRBV27 combines with J gene TRBJ1-1, with D possibly being TRBD1 (5 bases). Looked up from germline, CDR1 is MNHEY and CDR2 is SMNVEV (reference sequence). There are 15 residues in the CDR3. V gave up 0 bases and J gave up 5 bases, with 13 bases separating them. The CDR3 nucleotides read TGTGCCAGCAGTTTATCGCCAATTGGGGGGACTGAAGCTTTCTTT. Protein product: CASSLSPIGGTEAFF.

The chain employs TRBV11-1 and TRBJ1-6; 7 positions agree with TRBD1. Germline CDR1 reads SGHAT; CDR2 reads FQDESV (reference sequence). This CDR3 region has 15 residues. Losses at the gene ends were 5 bases for V and 11 bases for J; bases not matched to a gene: 12. For the CDR3, the DNA is TGTGCCAGCAGCCCGGGCACAGGGGTAACGACACCCCTCCACTTT. It codes for CASSPGTGVTTPLHF. Together with reference TRBV11-1 and TRBJ1-6, the CDR3 gives the full variable domain: EAEVAQSPRYKITEKSQAVAFWCDPISGHATLYWYRQILGQGPELLVQFQDESVVDDSQLPKDRFSAERLKGVDSTLKIQPAELGDSAMYLCASSPGTGVTTPLHFGNGTRLTVT.

This clone was observed a single time. The V and J genes are TRBV7-3 and TRBJ1-2, with a possible D match to TRBD1 (5 bases). Germline V gene lookup returns CDR1 SGHTA and CDR2 FQGTGA. V gave up 0 bases and J gave up 8 bases, with 10 bases separating them. CDR3 length: 13 residues. In nucleotides, the CDR3 is TGTGCCAGCAGCTTAACTCTAGGGGAAGGCTACACCTTC. It translates to CASSLTLGEGYTF. Together with reference TRBV7-3 and TRBJ1-2, the CDR3 gives the full variable domain: GAGVSQTPSNKVTEKGKYVELRCDPISGHTALYWYRQSLGQGPEFLIYFQGTGAADDSGLPNDRFFAVRPEGSVSTLKIQRTERGDSAVYLCASSLTLGEGYTFGSGTRLTVV.

The chain joins TRBV5-1 to TRBJ1-4; D is undetermined. The ends were cut back, 0 bases at V and 6 bases at J, with 15 bases in the middle. This CDR3 comprises 16 residues. Germline CDR1 is SGHRS and CDR2 is YFSETQ. Here the CDR3 reads CASSLVAAGGYEKLFF. In DNA form, the CDR3 reads TGCGCCAGCAGCTTGGTGGCGGCTGGAGGTTATGAAAAACTGTTTTTT. The variable domain in full, with the rest retrieved from reference TRBV5-1 and TRBJ1-4, is KAGVTQTPRYLIKTRGQQVTLSCSPISGHRSVSWYQQTPGQGLQFLFEYFSETQRNKGNFPGRFSGRQFSNSRSEMNVSTLELGDSALYLCASSLVAAGGYEKLFFGSGTQLSVL.

This clone was detected only a few times. CDR3 in DNA: TGTGCCAGCAGCCCCCAGACTAGCGGGGGGGCAGAGACCCAGTACTTC. Amino acid sequence: CASSPQTSGGAETQYF. V is TRBV9 and J is TRBJ2-5; 14 bases map to TRBD2. This CDR3 contains 16 residues. With V trimmed by 4 bases and J by 4 bases, 6 bases remained unmatched. Germline values: CDR1 SGDLS, CDR2 YYNGEE.

The gene calls are TRBV2 and TRBJ2-7, with TRBD2 matching 9 bases. V lost 10 bases, J lost 2 bases, and 6 bases stayed unmatched. The CDR3 sequence is 13 residues long. CDR1 SNHLY and CDR2 FYNNEI come from the germline V gene. This CDR3 is CAILAGRTYEQYF. The CDR3 coding sequence is TGTGCCATCCTAGCGGGGCGAACCTACGAGCAGTACTTC.

This sequence joins TRBV9 and TRBJ1-4; D perhaps matches TRBD1 (6 bases). The ends were cut back, 4 bases at V and 5 bases at J, with 21 bases in the middle. CDR3 length: 17 residues. CDR1 is SGDLS and CDR2 is YYNGEE in the germline V gene. CDR3 DNA sequence: TGTGCCAGCAGCCCTAGTAAGGGGGGGAGAGGAAATGAAAAACTGTTTTTT. It codes for CASSPSKGGRGNEKLFF.

This chain uses TRBV6-5 with TRBJ2-7; D is possibly TRBD2 (5 bases). V lost 6 bases and J lost 2, with 17 bases in between. Germline values: CDR1 MNHEY, CDR2 SVGAGI. The CDR3 has 15 residues. This chain's CDR3 is CASSLHRGLTYEQYF. CDR3 sequence (DNA): TGTGCCAGCAGCCTCCACCGCGGGCTAACCTACGAGCAGTACTTC.

The V and J genes are TRBV7-2 and TRBJ1-1; D gene unclear. The germline V and J ends were trimmed by 3 bases and 2 bases, with 7 bases remaining between them. This CDR3 is 13 amino acids long. Per germline, CDR1 SGHTA and CDR2 FQGNSA. The CDR3 reads CASSFGLNTEAFF. CDR3 nucleotides: TGTGCCAGCAGCTTCGGACTTAACACTGAAGCTTTCTTT.

V gene TRBV4-1 combines with J gene TRBJ2-7; D possibly corresponds to TRBD2 (5 bases). V lost 0 bases, J lost 3 bases, and 12 bases lay in between. The germline V gene encodes CDR1 MGHRA and CDR2 YSYEKL. The CDR3 contains 15 residues. The CDR3 nucleotides read TGCGCCAGCAGCCAAGAAAGGACGGGGTACTACGAGCAGTACTTC. Translating it yields CASSQERTGYYEQYF.

The chain employs TRBV19 and TRBJ1-1; D may be TRBD1 (5 bases). Germline lookup yields CDR1 LNHDA and CDR2 SQIVND (reference sequence). Trimming took 3 bases from V and 1 from J, leaving 12 bases between them. There are 15 residues in the CDR3. The CDR3 DNA follows: TGTGCCAGTAGTATCACAGGACAAAAGAACACTGAAGCTTTCTTT. Translated, it gives CASSITGQKNTEAFF.

The CDR3 DNA reads TGTGCCAGCAGTGCGTCAGGGGGTGGCTACACCTTC. Translation gives CASSASGGGYTF. This sequence joins TRBV2 and TRBJ1-2; 7 bases line up with TRBD1. V dropped 4 bases and J dropped 7; count of bases not matched to a gene: 3. Germline values: CDR1 SNHLY, CDR2 FYNNEI. This CDR3 is built from 12 residues.

Points on this clone: In the same sample, other DNA sequences code for this CDR3. The chain uses TRBV28 and TRBJ1-2; 11 bases agree with TRBD1. CDR1 is MDHEN and CDR2 is SYDVKM in the germline V gene. Trimming removed 5 bases from V and 4 bases from J; junction bases left unmatched: 6. The CDR3 is 15 amino acids. Written as DNA, the CDR3 is TGTGCCAGCAGTCCCCGGACAGGGGGCGGCTATGGCTACACCTTC. Translation: CASSPRTGGGYGYTF.